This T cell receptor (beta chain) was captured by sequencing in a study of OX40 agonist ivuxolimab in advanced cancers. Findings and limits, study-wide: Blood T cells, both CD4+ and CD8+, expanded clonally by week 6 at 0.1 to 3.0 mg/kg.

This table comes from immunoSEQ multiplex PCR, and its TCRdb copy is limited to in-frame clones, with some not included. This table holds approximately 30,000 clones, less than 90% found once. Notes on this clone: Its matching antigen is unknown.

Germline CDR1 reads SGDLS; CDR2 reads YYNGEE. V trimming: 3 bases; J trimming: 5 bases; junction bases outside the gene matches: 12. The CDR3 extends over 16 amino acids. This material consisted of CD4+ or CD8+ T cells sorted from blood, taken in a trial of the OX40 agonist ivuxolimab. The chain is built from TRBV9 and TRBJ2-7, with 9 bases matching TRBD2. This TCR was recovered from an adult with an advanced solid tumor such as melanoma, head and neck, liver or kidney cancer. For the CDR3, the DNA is TGTGCCAGCAGCGCCCTATTAGCGGGAGAGGTCCACGAGCAGTACTTC. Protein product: CASSALLAGEVHEQYF.